Listed below are T cell receptor beta chains from one sample, sequenced in a study of shared clonotypes between healthy human individuals. Libraries were prepared by immunoSEQ multiplex PCR; TCRdb keeps only in-frame clonotypes and omits some of them. Of about 2 million clones in the sample, 90% to 95% were seen once. The sample taken for sequencing was naive CD4+ T cells sorted from blood. The receptors shown here come from a man between 18 and 35 years old in good health. Each CDR3 is given with its conserved first and last residue. D genes are given only for firm matches. Expanded clones get a size class; other rows say once, few or many, or leave the size out.

>NA|TRBD1|TRBV4-3|TRBJ2-2
CASSQDLRDRLWGELFF
TGCGCCAGCAGCCAAGATCTAAGGGACAGGCTTTGGGGGGAGCTGTTTTTT
>NA|TRBD2|TRBV6-1|TRBJ2-3
CASSERGGSTDTQYF
TGTGCCAGCAGTGAACGGGGGGGGAGCACAGATACGCAGTATTTT
>NA|TRBD2|TRBV15|TRBJ2-1
CATSTRLAPYNEQFF
TGTGCCACCAGCACCAGACTAGCCCCTTACAATGAGCAGTTCTTC
>NA|TRBD1|TRBV4-3|TRBJ2-7
CASSRGQGAYEQYF
TGCGCCAGCAGCCGGGGACAGGGAGCCTACGAGCAGTACTTC
>NA|NA|TRBV30|TRBJ2-5
CAWSVGGPGYVETQYF
TGTGCCTGGAGTGTCGGGGGTCCAGGGTATGTGGAGACCCAGTACTTC
>NA|TRBD1|TRBV5-6|TRBJ2-3
CASSLSRDRVETDTQYF
TGTGCCAGCAGCTTGTCCCGGGACAGGGTGGAGACAGATACGCAGTATTTT
>NA|NA|TRBV27|TRBJ2-7
CASPPRYEQYF
TGTGCCAGCCCGCCCCGCTACGAGCAGTACTTC
>NA|NA|TRBV11-2|TRBJ1-2
CASSFEWRGVGYTF
TGTGCCAGCAGCTTCGAGTGGCGGGGCGTTGGCTACACCTTC
>NA|TRBD1|TRBV18|TRBJ1-6
CASSRDRDSPLHF
TGTGCCAGCTCACGGGACAGGGATTCACCCCTCCACTTT
>NA|TRBD2|TRBV7-2|TRBJ2-7
CASSLAGSGAGHEQYF
TGTGCCAGCAGCTTAGCGGGAAGCGGGGCTGGGCACGAGCAGTACTTC
>NA|TRBD1|TRBV30|TRBJ1-5
CAWSVRDRGNSQPQHF
TGTGCCTGGAGTGTTCGTGACAGGGGGAACAGTCAGCCCCAGCATTTT
>NA|NA|TRBV9|TRBJ2-3
CASSVGSGTSRTDTQYF
TGTGCCAGCAGCGTAGGCTCCGGGACAAGTCGCACAGATACGCAGTATTTT
>NA|NA|TRBV6-5|TRBJ2-3
CASSSRRDFTDTQYF
TGTGCCAGCAGTTCCCGCCGGGACTTCACAGATACGCAGTATTTT
>NA|TRBD1|TRBV7-6|TRBJ1-6
CASSATGKNSPLHF
TGTGCCAGCAGCGCGACAGGGAAGAATTCACCCCTCCACTTT
>NA|TRBD2|TRBV7-9|TRBJ2-5
CASSRYLAGGAGETQYF
TGTGCCAGCAGCCGTTACCTAGCGGGAGGAGCGGGAGAGACCCAGTACTTC
>NA|TRBD2|TRBV6-1|TRBJ2-2
CASTEGGGSGGELFF
TGTGCCAGCACCGAAGGCGGGGGTTCGGGCGGGGAGCTGTTTTTT
>NA|NA|TRBV2|TRBJ1-6
CASSGLAAENSPLHF
TGTGCCAGCAGTGGTTTGGCAGCGGAGAATTCACCCCTCCACTTT
>NA|NA|TRBV7-9|TRBJ2-5
CASSYRMTGGQETQYF
TGTGCCAGCAGTTACCGGATGACAGGAGGGCAAGAGACCCAGTACTTC
>NA|NA|TRBV29-1|TRBJ2-1
CSVLQGISSSEQFF
TGCAGCGTTTTACAGGGAATATCGTCTAGTGAGCAGTTCTTC
>NA|NA|TRBV20-1|TRBJ2-7
CSARKAAEQYF
TGCAGTGCTAGAAAAGCGGCCGAGCAGTACTTC
>NA|NA|TRBV18|TRBJ1-5
CASSPHRDYQPQHF
TGTGCCAGCTCACCACACAGGGATTATCAGCCCCAGCATTTT
>NA|TRBD2|TRBV28|TRBJ2-3
CASSSSGTSPTDTQYF
TGTGCCAGCAGCAGTAGCGGGACTTCCCCCACAGATACGCAGTATTTT
>NA|NA|TRBV4-1|TRBJ1-4
CASSQDQATNEKLFF
TGCGCCAGCAGCCAAGACCAGGCAACTAATGAAAAACTGTTTTTT
>once|NA|TRBV5-1|TRBJ1-5
CASSVEERGPQHF
TGCGCCAGCAGCGTCGAGGAGCGGGGGCCCCAGCATTTT
>NA|TRBD1|TRBV18|TRBJ2-3
CASSPLTGEDTQYF
TGTGCCAGCTCACCACTGACAGGGGAAGATACGCAGTATTTT
>NA|NA|TRBV6-6|TRBJ1-1
CASSYSASNTEAFF
TGTGCCAGCAGTTACTCAGCTAGCAACACTGAAGCTTTCTTT
>NA|NA|TRBV6-1|TRBJ2-1
CASSEWGREWNEQFF
TGTGCCAGCAGTGAATGGGGCAGGGAATGGAATGAGCAGTTCTTC